This T cell receptor beta chain was identified during a study of blood T cells in healthy people across ages (dated by TCRdb to about 2015). For context, the study as a whole: In model experiments, roughly one uniquely barcoded TCR beta cDNA molecule per two T cells was captured by template switching. The donors were divided into four age groups: young (average around 15 years), middle-aged (over 35), aged (approximately 62) and long-lived (82). For two donors (one aged 18 to 30 and one aged 80 or older), the study analyzed two additional independent replicas of 1 million unique cDNA reads from the same blood draw. Age-related changes in TCR beta repertoire diversity were measured in the study by deep sequencing normalized with unique cDNA molecular identifiers.

This clonotype was seen a few times. The specificity of this receptor is unknown. Base qualities are not provided; no much larger clone lies one nucleotide away. Systemically healthy Caucasian individuals from Russia, around 39 in total and aged roughly 6 to 100 years, were included as donors. Each donor gave around 9.9 milliliters of peripheral blood, collected into EDTA-treated Vacutainer tubes. Ficoll-Paque density-gradient centrifugation was used to isolate PBMCs, with at least 6.5 million obtained per sample. Total RNA, at least 6 micrograms per sample, was extracted from PBMCs with Trizol reagent. For every donor, an aliquot of PBMCs went through flow cytometry to measure the percentages of naive CD45RAhigh/CD27high T cells. CDR3 length: 15 amino acids, cysteine to phenylalanine. Kept here is only the CDR3 DNA, which spans 45 bases and is read in frame from base 1. V has 5 bases trimmed and J has 1 base trimmed; junction bases matching no gene number 4. Via the germline V gene (reference sequence), CDR1 is MNHEY and CDR2 SMNVEV.

Library preparation was by 5' RACE. The run used an Illumina HiSeq 2500. A second PCR of roughly 7 to 11 cycles was performed with a sample-barcoded 5' primer and a J-beta primer mix. A unique molecular identifier was introduced onto each TCR beta cDNA molecule by a template-switch 5' adaptor carrying 12 random nucleotides. Each sample yielded at least 3 million CDR3-containing paired-end reads. The Mint cDNA synthesis kit, primed by a TRBC-specific oligonucleotide, was used to synthesize first-strand cDNA from all RNA. After uracil-DNA glycosylase treatment, a first 18-cycle PCR used universal primers M1SS and BC2_uni_R on all cDNA. In the original analysis: For normalization, 1 million high-quality reads were randomly selected from each sample, with every read carrying a distinct molecular identifier. Instead of being binned into consensus sequences, reads that shared molecular identifiers were thrown out. MiTCR, set to a Q25 quality threshold and the strictest error-elimination algorithm, was used for CDR3 identification, clonotype clustering and error correction. Lower-bound total TCR beta diversity was estimated with a nonparametric unseen species model using Euler transformation. TCRdb redid the processing of the public reads, applying fastp at Q25 and MiXCR, and retained in-frame beta chains. Identical CDR3 proteins give one entry, which carries the most common genes and DNA. TCRdb's processing, not the study's, gives the V and J calls here. The sample table lists 800,000 or so distinct CDR3 sequences, about 25% of them with a count of one. Under 4.5% of the sample rests with the top ten.

The study at large found these results: Because profiling used bulk unsorted PBMCs, naive and antigen-experienced compartments could not be compared conclusively. The long-lived group showed more naive CD4+ T cells, fewer expanded clones and increased TCR diversity than the aged group, suggesting age selection. Because the CMV infection status of the donors was unknown, age-related changes in expanded clonotypes may potentially have been confounded. There was a strong correlation between observed TCR beta diversity and the percentage of naive T cells measured by flow cytometry. Observed TCR beta diversity per million T cells fell roughly linearly with age, and a significant reduction was already apparent by age around 39. Estimates of total diversity based on one million sequenced T cells were regarded as lower bounds and as underestimates.

The data also belong to a second study, concerning T cells of mothers and their children. The other study reports the following: The donors were nine systemically healthy Caucasian individuals, made up of three mothers and their six children. cDNA synthesis consumed the entire amount of extracted RNA, loaded at roughly 1.5 ug RNA in each 15 ul reaction. In the second PCR, sample barcodes and 2-4 random nucleotides were introduced via the M1S primer. More than 9 million TCR beta CDR3 reads were obtained from each mother, and roughly 3 million reads were obtained from each child. In both related and unrelated pairs, thymic selection shapes the output of TCR recombination in a similar way, with inherited differences having only a minor effect. Normalized repertoire overlap was always found to be slightly, but never significantly, higher in related mother-child pairs than in unrelated mother-child pairs. Persistent microchimeric T cell clones were not detected, at a sensitivity of about 99 clones per million clonotypes. Deep NGS was used in the study to compare the TCR beta repertoires of mothers and children and to look for features that separate related mother-child pairs from unrelated individuals. The mean age was around 40 +/- 4 years for the mothers and approximately 11 +/- 4 years for the children. After adapter ligation with NEBNext reagents, the libraries were sequenced on Illumina HiSeq 2000 with 100+100 nt paired-end reads. To prevent cross-contamination, the mother and child libraries were prepared one month apart and sequenced in separate runs. For each donor, between about 450,000 and 2,300,000 distinct TCR beta clonotypes were identified. Naive TCR beta clonotypes were estimated from low-frequency clonotypes matched to each donor's FACS-determined naive share, without sorting.

The receptor's source is a boy aged 10-17 years in good health. The rearrangement joined TRBV27 to TRBJ2-7; 11 bases in between match TRBD2. Sequenced material: blood. The nucleotides are TGTGCCAGCAGTACAGGACTAGCGGGTTCCTACGAGCAGTACTTC. Translated, it reads CASSTGLAGSYEQYF.